The TCR beta chain under discussion was sequenced for a study of vaccination and CD4 T cells after COVID-19. General study findings and limits: A median of about 90% of reactive clones, in convalescent patients, became evident only post-vaccination. Median SARS-CoV-2-reactive clonotypes rose from about 20 to 38, not significantly.

Oncomine TCR Beta short-read sequencing was applied to DNA from cultured CD4+ T cells. Genomic DNA was isolated from CD4+ T cells that had been cultured. TCRdb re-called the PCR reads through MiXCR, storing one row per CDR3 protein. The sample holds approximately 10,000 distinct CDR3 sequences, 70% seen once. Treatment meaning: roughly 11-day PBMC culture with coronavirus spike peptide pools or control peptides (ViraFEST assay). ViraFEST used peptide pools to expand antigen-specific T cells before TCR sequencing. About this clonotype: Its antigen is undetermined.

Trimming took 6 bases from V and 10 from J, leaving 18 bases between them. CDR1 SQVTM and CDR2 ANQGSEA come from the germline V gene. The CDR3 covers 12 residues. This chain connects TRBV29-1 to TRBJ1-1; TRBD1 might be the D (6 bases). The sequence was collected from a human donor who had recovered from COVID-19. The specimen sequenced was CD4+ T cells from blood, cultured in vitro. The CDR3 sequence: CSVATGLGRAFF. CDR3 coding DNA: TGCAGCGTAGCTACAGGGCTAGGTAGAGCTTTCTTT.